Listed below are T cell receptor beta chains from one sample, sequenced in a study of blood T cell repertoires in COVID-19. Some clones are missing from TCRdb's copy, which holds only in-frame ones; the method was immunoSEQ multiplex PCR. The sample consists of around 63,000 clones, around 81% of them appearing once. Material for sequencing was peripheral blood. The receptor source for this set is a man aged 60 to 75 with acute or convalescent COVID-19. CDR3s include the opening cysteine and the closing phenylalanine or tryptophan. D genes are given only for firm matches. Clone size, where shown, is once, few, many, or a class for clones that have expanded.

d_call: TRBD1; v_call: TRBV5-1; clone_size: .; j_call: TRBJ2-5; cdr3_aa: CASSFGTGDETQYF; cdr3_nt: TGCGCCAGCAGCTTCGGGACAGGGGATGAGACCCAGTACTTC
d_call: TRBD1; v_call: TRBV4-1; clone_size: .; j_call: TRBJ1-3; cdr3_aa: CASSQEELGTGEGNTIYF; cdr3_nt: TGCGCCAGCAGCCAAGAGGAGCTCGGGACAGGGGAAGGAAACACCATATATTTT
d_call: TRBD1; v_call: TRBV7-3; clone_size: .; j_call: TRBJ2-1; cdr3_aa: CASSLKGGAYNEQFF; cdr3_nt: TGTGCCAGCAGCTTAAAAGGGGGCGCCTACAATGAGCAGTTCTTC
d_call: .; v_call: TRBV2; clone_size: few; j_call: TRBJ1-1; cdr3_aa: CASRQEPEAFF; cdr3_nt: TGTGCCAGCAGGCAGGAACCTGAAGCTTTCTTT
d_call: .; v_call: TRBV7-2; clone_size: .; j_call: TRBJ1-5; cdr3_aa: CASTLGGFDQPQHF; cdr3_nt: TGTGCCAGCACCTTAGGCGGATTCGATCAGCCCCAGCATTTT
d_call: .; v_call: TRBV6-6; clone_size: .; j_call: TRBJ1-3; cdr3_aa: CASILGQGNTIYF; cdr3_nt: TGTGCCAGCATTCTGGGGCAGGGAAACACCATATATTTT
d_call: TRBD2; v_call: TRBV2; clone_size: .; j_call: TRBJ2-5; cdr3_aa: CASIQREGETQYF; cdr3_nt: TGTGCCAGCATCCAGCGGGAGGGGGAGACCCAGTACTTC
d_call: .; v_call: TRBV6-1; clone_size: .; j_call: TRBJ1-2; cdr3_aa: CASSEGWAGYTF; cdr3_nt: TGTGCCAGCAGTGAAGGTTGGGCGGGCTACACCTTC
d_call: .; v_call: TRBV24-1; clone_size: once; j_call: TRBJ2-5; cdr3_aa: CATSASGQETQYF; cdr3_nt: TGTGCCACCAGTGCTTCGGGGCAAGAGACCCAGTACTTC
d_call: TRBD1; v_call: TRBV19; clone_size: few; j_call: TRBJ1-6; cdr3_aa: CASSIRRTGSSYNSPLHF; cdr3_nt: TGTGCCAGTAGTATACGACGGACAGGGAGCTCCTATAATTCACCCCTCCACTTT
d_call: TRBD1; v_call: TRBV27; clone_size: .; j_call: TRBJ1-5; cdr3_aa: CASSRQTGSSPNQPQHF; cdr3_nt: TGTGCCAGCAGTCGACAGACAGGGTCATCACCCAATCAGCCCCAGCATTTT
d_call: TRBD2; v_call: TRBV19; clone_size: .; j_call: TRBJ2-5; cdr3_aa: CASSSYGGQETQYF; cdr3_nt: TGTGCCAGTAGTAGTTACGGGGGGCAAGAGACCCAGTACTTC
d_call: .; v_call: TRBV19; clone_size: .; j_call: TRBJ1-3; cdr3_aa: CASSIDSSGNTIYF; cdr3_nt: TGTGCCAGTAGTATAGACAGTTCTGGAAACACCATATATTTT
d_call: TRBD2; v_call: TRBV19; clone_size: .; j_call: TRBJ2-1; cdr3_aa: CATRNPTSGGAHYNEQFF; cdr3_nt: TGTGCCACACGGAACCCTACTAGCGGGGGGGCCCACTACAATGAGCAGTTCTTC
d_call: .; v_call: TRBV7-2; clone_size: .; j_call: TRBJ1-6; cdr3_aa: CASSLAKRDNSPLHF; cdr3_nt: TGTGCCAGCAGCTTAGCTAAGAGGGATAATTCACCCCTCCACTTT
d_call: TRBD2; v_call: TRBV29-1; clone_size: once; j_call: TRBJ2-5; cdr3_aa: CSSRKGGGQETQYF; cdr3_nt: TGCAGCTCCCGGAAGGGCGGGGGACAAGAGACCCAGTACTTC
d_call: TRBD1; v_call: TRBV30; clone_size: few; j_call: TRBJ1-5; cdr3_aa: CAWSPTGTAKVNQPQHF; cdr3_nt: TGTGCCTGGAGTCCGACCGGGACAGCGAAGGTTAATCAGCCCCAGCATTTT
d_call: TRBD1; v_call: TRBV5-4; clone_size: few; j_call: TRBJ2-1; cdr3_aa: CASSDRQGYNEQFF; cdr3_nt: TGTGCCAGCAGCGACCGACAGGGTTACAATGAGCAGTTCTTC